Listed below are T cell receptor beta chains from one sample, sequenced in a study of cytomegalovirus exposure and HLA in healthy donors. Some clones are missing from TCRdb's copy, which holds only in-frame ones; the method was immunoSEQ multiplex PCR. In the table there are 150,000 to 200,000 clones, more than 70% of which are singletons. The sequencing sample was made of PBMCs. These TCRs come from a man aged 25 to 40 in good health and CMV-seropositive. The CDR3 runs from the conserved cysteine through the conserved F or W. A D gene is named only where the DNA matches it firmly. A clone size is listed for some rows: how often the clone was seen (once, few, many), or a class if it is expanded.

cdr3_nt cdr3_aa clone_size d_call cdr3_length j_call v_call
TGTGCCAGCAGCGTAGGAGACGGAGTCAATGAAAAACTGTTTTTT CASSVGDGVNEKLFF NA NA 15 TRBJ1-4 TRBV9
TGTGCCAGCAGCTTATTCCCGACAGGGGCCGCAGATTTAGGGGAGCTGTTTTTT CASSLFPTGAADLGELFF NA TRBD1 18 TRBJ2-2 TRBV7-7
TGTGCCAGCAGCTTTAAGACAGGGGATTTGTCTGGAAACACCATATATTTT CASSFKTGDLSGNTIYF NA TRBD1 17 TRBJ1-3 TRBV7-3
TGTGCCAGTAGTATGGTCACTCGGAATGAGCAGTTCTTC CASSMVTRNEQFF NA NA 13 TRBJ2-1 TRBV19
TGTGCCAGCAGCTTGGTCTCCGGGAACACCGGGGAGCTGTTTTTT CASSLVSGNTGELFF NA NA 15 TRBJ2-2 TRBV7-2
TGTGCCAGCAGGGACGGGATAGCACAGACAACGAGTACGCAGTATTTT CASRDGIAQTTSTQYF NA NA 16 TRBJ2-3 TRBV28
TGTGCCAGCTCACCACCGTCACTGGCAGATACGCAGTATTTT CASSPPSLADTQYF NA NA 14 TRBJ2-3 TRBV18
TGTGCCAGCAGTTACGGTCCGCGTTACACCGGGGAGCTGTTTTTT CASSYGPRYTGELFF NA NA 15 TRBJ2-2 TRBV6-5
TGTGCCAGCAGCTTAAACCCGGGGGAGACCCAGTACTTC CASSLNPGETQYF NA NA 13 TRBJ2-5 TRBV11-2
TGCGCCAGCAGCCCCACCCAGGGGGCGGACGAGCAGTACTTC CASSPTQGADEQYF NA TRBD1 14 TRBJ2-7 TRBV5-1
TGCAGCGTTGTAGGGGGGGCATCAGATACGCAGTATTTT CSVVGGASDTQYF once NA 13 TRBJ2-3 TRBV29-1
TGCGCCACCGCGGGGGATCTCACAGATACGCAGTATTTT CATAGDLTDTQYF NA TRBD2 13 TRBJ2-3 TRBV5-1
TGTGCCAGCAGTTACTCTCTCGACAGGGACAATCAGCCCCAGCATTTT CASSYSLDRDNQPQHF many TRBD1 16 TRBJ1-5 TRBV6-6
TGTGCCAGCAGCTGGGGGGGTGACACAGATACGCAGTATTTT CASSWGGDTDTQYF NA TRBD2 14 TRBJ2-3 TRBV5-4
TGTGCCAGCAGTGATGGGCCCGAGAATGAAAAACTGTTTTTT CASSDGPENEKLFF NA NA 14 TRBJ1-4 TRBV6-5
TGTGCCAGCAGGGACTACTCCCGCGAGCAGTACTTC CASRDYSREQYF NA NA 12 TRBJ2-7 TRBV2
TGTGCCAGCAGCTCGCAAGGATCAGGGGGCGTCGGAGCTTTCTTT CASSSQGSGGVGAFF NA TRBD1 15 TRBJ1-1 TRBV7-2
TGTGCCAGCACCCTAGGGGCAGGGGCTGGAAACACCATATATTTT CASTLGAGAGNTIYF NA NA 15 TRBJ1-3 TRBV5-6
TGTGCCACCCCCCTCACTAAGCGGGGGGTTAACTATGAGCAGTTCTTC CATPLTKRGVNYEQFF NA TRBD2 16 TRBJ2-1 TRBV2
TGTGCCAGCAGCTTACTTTCGGGGGGCCCCTACGAGCAGTACTTC CASSLLSGGPYEQYF NA NA 15 TRBJ2-7 TRBV7-3
TGTGCCAGCAGTCCTACTCTCGCCGACAAGGTGAAAGACTTC CASSPTLADKVKDF NA NA 14 TRBJ2-5 TRBV2
TGTGCCAGCAGTGACGGCAGGGTCAGAGTCACAGATACGCAGTATTTT CASSDGRVRVTDTQYF NA NA 16 TRBJ2-3 TRBV2
TGTGCCAGCAGCGTACCGGTGGGGACTGGAGATACGCAGTATTTT CASSVPVGTGDTQYF NA NA 15 TRBJ2-3 TRBV9
TGTGCCAGCAGTGAAGCCGACACAACCTACGAGCAGTACTTC CASSEADTTYEQYF NA NA 14 TRBJ2-7 TRBV2
TGTGCCAGCTCATCGTATGGACTAGCGAACAATGAGCAGTTCTTC CASSSYGLANNEQFF once TRBD2 15 TRBJ2-1 TRBV18
TGTGCCAGCAGCTCCCCTGGACTAGATTCTGGGACCCAGTACTTC CASSSPGLDSGTQYF NA TRBD2 15 TRBJ2-5 TRBV7-2
TGTGCCAGCAGTGCCCGCCGGGGGCGGGGGGCCGCACAGAGCACAGATACGCAGTATTTT CASSARRGRGAAQSTDTQYF NA TRBD2 20 TRBJ2-3 TRBV6-4
TGTGCCAGCAGTGCGGAGGGCGGGGGAGAGACCCAGTACTTC CASSAEGGGETQYF NA TRBD2 14 TRBJ2-5 TRBV2
TGCGCCAGCAGCCGAGATGGAAGCGTCGGATTTAGCACAGATACGCAGTATTTT CASSRDGSVGFSTDTQYF NA NA 18 TRBJ2-3 TRBV4-3
TGTGCCAGCAGCACCGGTCCTTCAGGAAACACCATATATTTT CASSTGPSGNTIYF NA NA 14 TRBJ1-3 TRBV27
TGCGCCAGCAGCCCGGGACTAGCGGGGAGTTCCTACGAGCAGTACTTC CASSPGLAGSSYEQYF NA TRBD2 16 TRBJ2-7 TRBV5-1
TGTGCCAGCAGTTACTCACCGGGGTCTAGCACAGATACGCAGTATTTT CASSYSPGSSTDTQYF NA NA 16 TRBJ2-3 TRBV6-5
TGTGCCAGCAGCCCTCGACAGGCGAGGCGGACAGATACGCAGTATTTT CASSPRQARRTDTQYF NA NA 16 TRBJ2-3 TRBV7-6
TGTGCCAGCAGTTTATCCCCGGCGGCCGGCTACAATGAGCAGTTCTTC CASSLSPAAGYNEQFF NA NA 16 TRBJ2-1 TRBV27
TGCGCCAGCAGTTCCCCTTCGCAGTATTTT CASSSPSQYF NA NA 10 TRBJ2-3 TRBV5-1
TGCGCCAGCAGCCCCGACTGGTACACCGGGGAGCTGTTTTTT CASSPDWYTGELFF few NA 14 TRBJ2-2 TRBV5-1
TGTGCCAGCAGTTCCTCCCGGACAGGGATAAATTCACCCCTCCACTTT CASSSSRTGINSPLHF NA TRBD1 16 TRBJ1-6 TRBV28
TGCAGCGTTGTGGAGGGCCTTGGGAGCAATCAGCCCCAGCATTTT CSVVEGLGSNQPQHF NA NA 15 TRBJ1-5 TRBV29-1
TGTGCCAGCGGCCCCCTCGGTGGGGGGACCTACAATGAGCAGTTCTTC CASGPLGGGTYNEQFF NA NA 16 TRBJ2-1 TRBV9
TGTGCCAGCAGCTTAGAGGCAGGGAACTACGAGCAGTACTTC CASSLEAGNYEQYF NA NA 14 TRBJ2-7 TRBV11-2
TGCGCCAGCAGCGCGATAGGAGAGACAGCTTACGAGCAGTACTTC CASSAIGETAYEQYF NA NA 15 TRBJ2-7 TRBV5-1
TGTGCCAGCAGCAATAGCGGGGGCCCAGATACGCAGTATTTT CASSNSGGPDTQYF once TRBD2 14 TRBJ2-3 TRBV9
TGTGCCAGCAGGCTGGGACAACCGAACACTGAAGCTTTCTTT CASRLGQPNTEAFF NA NA 14 TRBJ1-1 TRBV2
TGTGCCAGCAGTGAGGGCGCAGAGACCCAGTACTTC CASSEGAETQYF NA NA 12 TRBJ2-5 TRBV2
TGTGCCAGCAGCTTAGCGTCTCCGTCCAACACCGGGGAGCTGTTTTTT CASSLASPSNTGELFF NA NA 16 TRBJ2-2 TRBV11-1
TGTGCCAGCAGTCCACGACTAGCGGGAGCGGCAGATACGCAGTATTTT CASSPRLAGAADTQYF NA TRBD2 16 TRBJ2-3 TRBV28
TGTGCCACCCGAGGCTCGGACAGGGTTGAAAAACTGTTTTTT CATRGSDRVEKLFF NA TRBD1 14 TRBJ1-4 TRBV10-3